Listed here are 16 T cell receptor beta chains from one sample, sequenced in a study of blood T cell repertoires in COVID-19. Generated by immunoSEQ multiplex PCR, the TCRdb table keeps only in-frame clones and is missing some. Of about 160,000 clones detected, around 92% appear once; the ten largest clones hold about 4.6%. The sequenced sample was peripheral blood. These receptor sequences come from a man younger than 40 with COVID-19, enrolled during active disease.

The sample holds a few counts of this clone. The chain couples TRBV18 to TRBJ1-4; weak D call: TRBD1 (5 bases). The V gene's germline CDR1 is KGHSH and CDR2 LQKENI. The CDR3 sequence is 15 residues long. V shed 6 bases and J shed 6 bases, with 17 bases lying between them. Here the CDR3 reads CASSNSQEGDEKLFF. The CDR3 coding sequence is TGTGCCAGCTCCAACTCACAGGAGGGTGATGAAAAACTGTTTTTT.

The chain joins TRBV7-2 to TRBJ1-6; TRBD1 agrees at 8 bases. The CDR3 consists of 14 residues. CDR1 is SGHTA and CDR2 is FQGNSA in the germline V gene. The trim removed 8 bases at V and 7 bases at J, leaving 7 bases unmatched. CDR3 sequence (DNA): TGTGCCAGCGGACCTCGGACAGGGAATTCACCCCTCCACTTT. Translated: CASGPRTGNSPLHF. Drawing the rest from reference TRBV7-2 and TRBJ1-6, the complete variable domain is GAGVSQSPSNKVTEKGKDVELRCDPISGHTALYWYRQSLGQGLEFLIYFQGNSAPDKSGLPSDRFSAERTGGSVSTLTIQRTQQEDSAVYLCASGPRTGNSPLHFGNGTRLTVT.

The gene calls are TRBV6-5 and TRBJ1-2; 7 positions agree with TRBD1. V lost 0 bases, J lost 8 bases, and 9 bases stayed unmatched. The CDR3 consists of 15 residues. Per germline, CDR1 MNHEY and CDR2 SVGAGI. CDR3 sequence (DNA): TGTGCCAGCAGTTACTCACCGAATACAGGGGCCGGCTACACCTTC. Translation: CASSYSPNTGAGYTF.

The V and J genes are TRBV4-1 and TRBJ2-1; the D gene is possibly TRBD1 (6 bases). This CDR3 has 14 residues. Trimming removed 0 bases from V and 7 bases from J, with 10 bases in between. Germline lookup yields CDR1 MGHRA and CDR2 YSYEKL. CDR3 sequence (DNA): TGCGCCAGCAGCCAAGATATAAGGGGGAATGAGCAGTTCTTC. Amino acids: CASSQDIRGNEQFF.

V usage is TRBV12-3 or TRBV12-4 and J usage is TRBJ2-7, with a possible D match to TRBD2 (5 bases). The CDR3 is 12 residues long. The germline V and J ends were trimmed by 1 base and 5 bases, with 6 bases remaining between them. The CDR3 protein is CASSLGGNEQYF. CDR3 in DNA: TGTGCCAGCAGTTTAGGAGGGAACGAGCAGTACTTC.

The chain recombines TRBV24-1 with TRBJ2-1, with 9 positions matching TRBD1. The V gene end was trimmed by 3 bases and the J gene end by 2 bases; junction bases not matched to a gene: 13. CDR1 KGHDR and CDR2 SFDVKD come from the germline V gene. This CDR3 contains 19 residues. The CDR3 region has the DNA TGTGCCACCAGTGATCCCCGCCAGCCGGGACAGGGTCCCTACAATGAGCAGTTCTTC. It encodes CATSDPRQPGQGPYNEQFF.

The gene calls are TRBV5-4 and TRBJ1-2; TRBD1 agrees at 8 bases. The CDR3 totals 16 residues. The V gene's germline CDR1 is SGHNT and CDR2 YYREEE (reference sequence). Germline trimming cut 4 bases from V and 8 bases from J; bases unmatched to any gene: 16. CDR3 sequence reads: CASSPPATGAPDGYTF. The CDR3 DNA is TGTGCCAGCAGCCCCCCCGCGACAGGGGCTCCCGACGGCTACACCTTC.

The CDR3: CASSIGGVGYEQYF. For the CDR3, the DNA is TGTGCCAGTAGTATCGGGGGAGTCGGCTACGAGCAGTACTTC. V is TRBV19 and J is TRBJ2-7, with D possibly being TRBD2 (6 bases). There are 14 residues in the CDR3. V lost 3 bases and J lost 3, with 12 bases in between. Germline CDR1 reads LNHDA; CDR2 reads SQIVND (reference sequence).

In DNA, the CDR3 is TGTGCCAGCAGTCGTCTAGGAGAGCAGTACTTC. Encoded protein: CASSRLGEQYF. The V gene is TRBV6-5, the J gene TRBJ2-7; D not certain. CDR3 size: 11 residues. Looked up from germline, CDR1 is MNHEY and CDR2 is SVGAGI. Trimming shortened V by 5 bases and J by 7 bases, and 9 bases separated the two germline ends.

J is TRBJ2-3 and V is TRBV28; 7 nucleotides match TRBD1. J lost 6 bases, V lost 3 bases, and 15 bases had no gene match. This CDR3 comprises 17 residues. Germline assignment: CDR1 MDHEN and CDR2 SYDVKM. CDR3 residues: CASSFRGGSAGGDTQYF. CDR3 nucleotides: TGTGCCAGCAGTTTCAGGGGCGGTAGCGCAGGGGGTGATACGCAGTATTTT.

The chain is built from TRBV28 and TRBJ2-1; D may be TRBD1 (5 bases). Deletions cut 6 bases from V and 0 bases from J, with 12 bases between. This CDR3 is 15 amino acids long. In germline, CDR1 is MDHEN, CDR2 SYDVKM. Here the CDR3 reads CASSYDRSSYNEQFF. In DNA form, the CDR3 reads TGTGCCAGCAGCTATGACAGATCCTCCTACAATGAGCAGTTCTTC.

V gene TRBV7-9 combines with J gene TRBJ1-1; D gene unclear. This CDR3 region has 15 residues. Germline V CDR1 and CDR2: SEHNR, FQNEAQ (reference sequence). Trimming shortened V by 1 base and J by 0 bases, and 9 bases separated the two germline ends. In DNA form, the CDR3 reads TGTGCCAGCAGCTTAGGGGCAGCCATGAACACTGAAGCTTTCTTT. Translating it yields CASSLGAAMNTEAFF.

V and J are TRBV2 and TRBJ1-6; 7 bases are shared with TRBD1. This CDR3 contains 15 residues. Germline loops: CDR1 SNHLY, CDR2 FYNNEI. With 6 bases clipped from V and 14 bases from J, the junction kept 16 bases outside the gene matches. The CDR3 DNA reads as TGTGCCAGCAGAGACCAGGGGGACCCTATCTTGACCCTCCACTTT. Amino acids: CASRDQGDPILTLHF.

DNA for the CDR3: TGTGCCAGCAGTTTAGGCCATAATGAAAAACTGTTTTTT. Translating gives CASSLGHNEKLFF. The V call is TRBV28, the J call TRBJ1-4; no definite D call. CDR1 is MDHEN and CDR2 is SYDVKM in the germline V gene. The V end lost 2 bases, the J end lost 4 bases, and 5 bases lay between the germline ends. CDR3 length equals 13 residues.

This clone appeared once. Here the CDR3 DNA reads TGCGCCAGCAGCCAGCGGGGGATTTACAATGAGCAGTTCTTC. Protein sequence: CASSQRGIYNEQFF. The J gene is TRBJ2-1, the V gene TRBV4-3; 7 bases fit TRBD2. Unmatched junction bases numbered 3, after V lost 3 bases and J lost 4 bases. Germline lookup yields CDR1 LGHNA and CDR2 YSLEER. This CDR3 contains 14 residues.

The chain employs TRBV27 and TRBJ2-1; 9 bases are shared with TRBD2. The junction had 16 bases not matched to a gene; V was cut back by 4 bases and J by 9 bases. The CDR3 sequence is 17 residues long. CDR1 and CDR2 from the germline V gene are MNHEY and SMNVEV (reference sequence). This CDR3 is CASSSRPSWTSDLEQFF. CDR3 coding DNA: TGTGCCAGCAGTTCGCGCCCCTCTTGGACTAGCGATCTTGAGCAGTTCTTC.